This T cell receptor (beta chain) originates from a study of shared clonotypes between healthy human individuals. General study points: Few donors restricted represented genetic and exposure-history diversity.

Of note for this clone: Its antigen remains unknown.

Method: immunoSEQ multiplex PCR; TCRdb's copy keeps in-frame clones and lacks some. The sample lists about 480,000 clones, nearly 80% occurring once. The CDR3 is made up of 12 amino acids. Germline values: CDR1 SGHVS, CDR2 FQNEAQ. With 5 bases removed from V and 5 bases from J, the gap between germline ends came to 6 bases. The origin of this receptor is a woman aged 40 to 49 in good health. Some clones in this sample may be carry-over from other donors' samples. The sequenced sample consisted of PBMCs. The chain carries TRBV7-8 and TRBJ1-4; D not certain. The chain's CDR3 is CASSIINEKLFF. The CDR3 DNA reads TGTGCCAGCAGCATTATAAATGAAAAACTGTTTTTT.